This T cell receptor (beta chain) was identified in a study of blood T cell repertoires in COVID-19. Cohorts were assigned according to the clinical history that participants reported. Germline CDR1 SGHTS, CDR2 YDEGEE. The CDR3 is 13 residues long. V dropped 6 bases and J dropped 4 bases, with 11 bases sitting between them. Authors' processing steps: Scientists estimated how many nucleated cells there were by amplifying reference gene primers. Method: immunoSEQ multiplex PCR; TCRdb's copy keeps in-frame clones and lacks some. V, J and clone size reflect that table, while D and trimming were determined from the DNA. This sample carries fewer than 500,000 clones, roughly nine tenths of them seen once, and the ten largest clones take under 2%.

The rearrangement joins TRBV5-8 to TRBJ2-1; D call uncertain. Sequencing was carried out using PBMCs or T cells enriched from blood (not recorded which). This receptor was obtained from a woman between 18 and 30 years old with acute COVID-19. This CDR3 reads CASTKTEYNEQFF. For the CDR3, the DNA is TGTGCCAGCACGAAAACGGAGTACAATGAGCAGTTCTTC.